This T cell receptor beta chain is drawn from a study of cytomegalovirus exposure and HLA in healthy donors. Amplification used 60 Vbeta primers and 13 Jbeta primers. The repertoire was sequenced with immunoSEQ multiplex PCR; TCRdb's copy has only in-frame clones and lacks some. The sample table sets out over 40,000 clones. The CDR3 totals 15 residues. CDR1 is LGHNA, CDR2 YSLEER, per germline. With 4 bases clipped from V and 1 base from J, the junction kept 2 bases outside the gene matches. Points from the study as a whole: For TCR beta chains, V- and J-gene trimming was later linked to a missense DCLRE1C variant. The study designated 150 or so TCR beta chains cytomegalovirus-associated. Later examination showed HLA-associated TCR beta chains had greater clonal expansion than equally common others. The HLA-A and HLA-B alleles of most subjects were reportedly predicted accurately from TCR beta sequences.

For this clone: As yet, its antigen is unknown.

The sequenced sample consisted of PBMCs. V is TRBV4-3 and J is TRBJ2-2; 8 bases fit TRBD1. The receptor's source is a man younger than 45 in good health and CMV-seronegative. CDR3 residues: CASSLGTGNTGELFF. The CDR3 DNA reads TGCGCCAGCAGCCTCGGGACAGGGAACACCGGGGAGCTGTTTTTT.